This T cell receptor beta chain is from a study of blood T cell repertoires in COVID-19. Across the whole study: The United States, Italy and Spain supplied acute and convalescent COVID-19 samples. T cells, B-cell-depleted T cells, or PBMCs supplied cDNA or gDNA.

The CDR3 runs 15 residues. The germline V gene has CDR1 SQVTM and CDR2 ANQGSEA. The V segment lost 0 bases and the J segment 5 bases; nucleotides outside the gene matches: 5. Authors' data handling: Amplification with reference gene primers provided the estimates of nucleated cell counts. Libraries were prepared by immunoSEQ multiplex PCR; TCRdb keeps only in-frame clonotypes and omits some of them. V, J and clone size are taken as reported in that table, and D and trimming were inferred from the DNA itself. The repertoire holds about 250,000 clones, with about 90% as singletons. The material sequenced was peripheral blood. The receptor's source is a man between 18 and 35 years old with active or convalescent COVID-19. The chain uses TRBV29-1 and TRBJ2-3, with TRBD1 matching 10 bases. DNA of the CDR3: TGCAGCGTTGAAGAGACAGGGGGCTTGGGAGATACGCAGTATTTT. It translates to CSVEETGGLGDTQYF.